This T cell receptor (beta chain) was recovered during a study of molecular identifiers for immune sequencing clone quantification. Study in general: In the replicates, RNA derived from roughly 20,000 or 100,000 naive CD8 cells was divided into five parts, and four were sequenced.

Notes on this clonotype: This may arise from a read error, as a much more abundant clone is one base away.

TCRdb passed the PCR reads through MiXCR, listing each CDR3 protein once. This repertoire shows around 460,000 distinct CDR3 sequences, 20% to 25% found once; its top ten account for 0.7% to 1%. The CDR3 loop spans 14 amino acids. Germline CDR1 SEHNR, CDR2 FQNEAQ (reference sequence). V usage is TRBV7-9 and J usage is TRBJ1-4; 9 positions agree with TRBD1. Material for sequencing was naive CD8+ T cells from blood, with Jurkat cell RNA spiked in. Subset reported: FACS-sorted CD8+CD4-CCR7+CD45RA+ naive T cells. This receptor was obtained from a human donor in good health. Some libraries in this study had Jurkat cell RNA spiked in. The CDR3 DNA reads as TGTGCCAGCAGACGGACAGGGGATAATGGAAAACTGTTTTTT. Protein product: CASRRTGDNGKLFF.